This entry lists 30 T cell receptor beta chains sequenced from one sample in a study of T cell responses to AZD1222 COVID-19 vaccine. Sequencing used immunoSEQ multiplex PCR; TCRdb keeps in-frame clones, though not all of them. The table has roughly 200,000 clones, 90% to 95% seen once. The source material was peripheral blood, sampled 28 days after the second dose of the MenACWY control vaccine. The receptors originated from an adult who received the MenACWY meningococcal vaccine as a control.

The chain uses TRBV7-8 and TRBJ1-4; weak D call: TRBD1 (6 bases). The CDR3 is 15 amino acids. The V gene's germline CDR1 is SGHVS and CDR2 FQNEAQ. Trimming removed 2 bases from V and 4 bases from J, with 11 bases in between. The CDR3 nucleotides read TGTGCCAGCAGCTTAACCGGGACACGTAATGAAAAACTGTTTTTT. It encodes CASSLTGTRNEKLFF.

This clone was detected only once. The chain combines TRBV7-9 with TRBJ2-5; D not resolved. The CDR3 has 15 residues. Trimming took 2 bases from V and 0 from J, leaving 10 bases between them. Germline V CDR1 and CDR2: SEHNR, FQNEAQ (reference sequence). CDR3 in amino acids: CASSLSISYQETQYF. CDR3 in DNA: TGTGCCAGCAGCTTATCGATCTCGTACCAAGAGACCCAGTACTTC.

V and J are TRBV7-9 and TRBJ1-1; the match to TRBD1 covers 8 bases. Germline trimming cut 6 bases from V and 0 bases from J; bases unmatched to any gene: 3. This CDR3 is 14 amino acids long. CDR1 is SEHNR, CDR2 FQNEAQ, per germline (reference sequence). Written as DNA, the CDR3 is TGTGCCAGCAGAGGGGACAGGTTGAACACTGAAGCTTTCTTT. This sequence encodes CASRGDRLNTEAFF.

J is TRBJ2-3 and V is TRBV28, with unresolved D. V lost 11 bases to trimming and J lost 2 bases, with 14 bases between them. The CDR3 covers 13 residues. The germline gives CDR1 MDHEN, CDR2 SYDVKM. The CDR3, as DNA: TGTGCCCAGTCTAGAGGCATCACAGATACGCAGTATTTT. Translation gives CAQSRGITDTQYF.

The genes are TRBV5-1 and TRBJ2-3; 8 positions agree with TRBD1. Germline V gives CDR1 SGHRS, CDR2 YFSETQ. CDR3 size: 14 residues. The junction had 7 bases not matched to a gene; V was cut back by 4 bases and J by 6 bases. The CDR3 DNA is TGCGCCAGCAGCGTCACAGGGGGTGAGGATACGCAGTATTTT. The encoded protein is CASSVTGGEDTQYF.

This clone was observed a few times. The chain recombines TRBV3-1 (or the pseudogene TRBV3-2) with TRBJ1-1; a weak D match, TRBD1 (5 bases). Germline loops: CDR1 LGHDT, CDR2 YNNKEL (reference sequence). CDR3 length: 13 amino acids. Trimming removed 6 bases at V and 1 base at J, with 9 bases between. The CDR3 loop is CASSIGQNTEAFF. In DNA, the CDR3 is TGTGCCAGCAGTATCGGACAGAACACTGAAGCTTTCTTT.

This chain joins TRBV5-6 and TRBJ2-3; D is unresolved. CDR3 length: 16 residues. Germline V gene sequence: CDR1 SGHDT, CDR2 YYEEEE. The V end lost 5 bases, the J end lost 2 bases, and 18 bases lay between the germline ends. CDR3: CASRPTYRGFTDTQYF. DNA for the CDR3: TGTGCCAGCAGGCCGACGTACCGAGGATTCACAGATACGCAGTATTTT. Full variable domain (missing parts from reference TRBV5-6 and TRBJ2-3): DAGVTQSPTHLIKTRGQQVTLRCSPKSGHDTVSWYQQALGQGPQFIFQYYEEEERQRGNFPDRFSGHQFPNYSSELNVNALLLGDSALYLCASRPTYRGFTDTQYFGPGTRLTVL.

The J gene is TRBJ2-6, the V gene TRBV6-5; D is undetermined. The CDR3 extends over 15 amino acids. Germline values: CDR1 MNHEY, CDR2 SVGAGI. The V end was cut by 6 bases, the J end by 0 bases, with 9 bases between. DNA of the CDR3: TGTGCCAGCAGATCAACGAGCTCTGGGGCCAACGTCCTGACTTTC. It codes for CASRSTSSGANVLTF.

This clone was detected once. The V and J genes are TRBV6-5 and TRBJ1-3, with D maybe TRBD1 (6 bases). Trimming took 4 bases from V and 0 from J, leaving 10 bases between them. The germline CDR1 and CDR2 sequences are MNHEY and SVGAGI. The CDR3 covers 15 residues. CDR3 protein: CASSWGGGSGNTIYF. The CDR3, as DNA: TGTGCCAGCAGTTGGGGAGGGGGCTCTGGAAACACCATATATTTT.

The chain employs TRBV7-8 and TRBJ1-2; D perhaps matches TRBD1 (6 bases). Germline lookup yields CDR1 SGHVS and CDR2 FQNEAQ. The CDR3 consists of 13 residues. V was shortened by 0 bases and J by 4 bases, with 6 bases between the two germline ends. The CDR3 nucleotides read TGTGCCAGCAGCTTAGCGGACAGCTATGGCTACACCTTC. Translating gives CASSLADSYGYTF. Filled out from reference TRBV7-8 and TRBJ1-2, the complete variable domain reads GAGVSQSPRYKVAKRGQDVALRCDPISGHVSLFWYQQALGQGPEFLTYFQNEAQLDKSGLPSDRFFAERPEGSVSTLKIQRTQQEDSAVYLCASSLADSYGYTFGSGTRLTVV.

V is TRBV28 and J is TRBJ1-6; no reliable D call. Germline values: CDR1 MDHEN, CDR2 SYDVKM. This CDR3 has 14 residues. V gave up 5 bases and J gave up 7 bases, with 12 bases separating them. CDR3 in DNA: TGTGCCAGCAGTGAACCGAGGGAAAATTCACCCCTCCACTTT. Its translation: CASSEPRENSPLHF.

The chain recombines TRBV4-1 with TRBJ1-2; D is undetermined. The length of the CDR3 is 13 residues. V gave up 0 bases and J gave up 5 bases, with 7 bases separating them. CDR1 and CDR2 from the germline V gene are MGHRA and YSYEKL. The CDR3 coding sequence is TGCGCCAGCAGCCAAGATTACGGATATGGCTACACCTTC. Its protein is CASSQDYGYGYTF.

The chain recombines TRBV19 with TRBJ2-1, with a weak D call TRBD1 (6 bases). Germline V CDR1 and CDR2: LNHDA, SQIVND (reference sequence). The ends were cut back, 3 bases at V and 0 bases at J, with 9 bases in the middle. The length of the CDR3 is 15 residues. This chain's CDR3 is CASSITGYSYNEQFF. In DNA, the CDR3 is TGTGCCAGTAGTATTACAGGGTACTCCTACAATGAGCAGTTCTTC.

The gene calls are TRBV2 and TRBJ2-5, with 7 bases lining up with TRBD1. CDR1 and CDR2 from the germline V gene are SNHLY and FYNNEI. V was clipped by 6 bases and J by 0 bases; unmatched bases: 10. The CDR3 length is 16 residues. This CDR3 is CASSGQDGGYQETQYF. The CDR3 DNA sequence: TGTGCCAGCAGCGGACAGGACGGTGGGTACCAAGAGACCCAGTACTTC.

This chain uses TRBV27 with TRBJ1-1, with no clear D. In germline, CDR1 is MNHEY, CDR2 SMNVEV (reference sequence). This CDR3 has 15 amino acids. Deletions cut 5 bases from V and 1 base from J, with 14 bases between. The CDR3 protein is CASSLIGGRNTEAFF. For the CDR3, the DNA is TGTGCCAGCAGTCTCATAGGAGGGAGGAACACTGAAGCTTTCTTT.

The chain links TRBV29-1 to TRBJ1-3; possibly TRBD1 for D (6 bases). V was trimmed by 1 base and J by 0 bases, leaving 16 bases between them. This CDR3 spans 17 amino acids. In germline, CDR1 is SQVTM, CDR2 ANQGSEA. The CDR3 loop reads CSVEAGTGYSSGNTIYF. The CDR3 DNA sequence: TGCAGCGTTGAAGCCGGAACAGGGTATAGCTCTGGAAACACCATATATTTT. Complete variable domain (other parts from reference TRBV29-1 and TRBJ1-3): SAVISQKPSRDICQRGTSLTIQCQVDSQVTMMFWYRQQPGQSLTLIATANQGSEATYESGFVIDKFPISRPNLTFSTLTVSNMSPEDSSIYLCSVEAGTGYSSGNTIYFGEGSWLTVV.

The chain links TRBV6-2 or TRBV6-3 to TRBJ1-5; the D gene is possibly TRBD1 (6 bases). V was trimmed by 0 bases and J by 2 bases, leaving 11 bases between them. Germline CDR1 is MNHEY and CDR2 is SVGEGT. This CDR3 region has 16 residues. The CDR3 region has the DNA TGTGCCAGCAGTTACTCGAGGGGGGATGGCAATCAGCCCCAGCATTTT. Amino acids: CASSYSRGDGNQPQHF.

The chain is built from TRBV18 and TRBJ2-7; the D is unclear. The V gene's germline CDR1 is KGHSH and CDR2 LQKENI. This CDR3 has 16 residues. Trimming left V 0 bases short and J 0 bases short, with 12 bases between. In DNA, the CDR3 is TGTGCCAGCTCACCACCAGCACGGCGGAGCTCCTACGAGCAGTACTTC. It is translated as CASSPPARRSSYEQYF.

J is TRBJ1-5 and V is TRBV5-1; no clear D. Looked up from germline, CDR1 is SGHRS and CDR2 is YFSETQ. The CDR3 is 15 residues long. V lost 4 bases to trimming and J lost 0 bases, with 11 bases between them. The CDR3 DNA reads TGCGCCAGCAGCCTGGACGGCTATAGCAATCAGCCCCAGCATTTT. This gives the protein CASSLDGYSNQPQHF.

The rearrangement joins TRBV7-9 to TRBJ2-7, with no clear D. CDR1 SEHNR and CDR2 FQNEAQ come from the germline V gene (reference sequence). The CDR3 runs 13 residues. V was cut by 5 bases and J by 0 bases, with 8 bases left in between. CDR3 region: CASSTSPSYEQYF. The CDR3 DNA sequence: TGTGCCAGCAGCACGAGTCCCTCCTACGAGCAGTACTTC.

The V and J genes are TRBV28 and TRBJ2-5; D remains unclear. The germline V gene has CDR1 MDHEN and CDR2 SYDVKM. Trimming took 6 bases from V and 9 from J, leaving 14 bases between them. This CDR3 has 12 residues. CDR3 bases: TGTGCCAGCAGCAAACCGGCCCGGGCCCAGTACTTC. Translated: CASSKPARAQYF.

V gene TRBV12-3 or TRBV12-4 combines with J gene TRBJ1-1; D unclear. The V and J ends lost 7 bases and 7 bases respectively, with 16 bases between them. CDR3 length equals 13 residues. The CDR3 sequence: CASTLQKTFEAFF. In nucleotides, the CDR3 is TGTGCCAGCACTCTACAAAAAACCTTTGAAGCTTTCTTT.

This clone appeared a single time. The J gene is TRBJ1-3, the V gene TRBV19; D unclear. Trimming removed 9 bases from V and 0 bases from J, with 18 bases in between. Germline values: CDR1 LNHDA, CDR2 SQIVND (reference sequence). This CDR3 has 16 amino acids. The CDR3 reads CASLPRVRSSGNTIYF. The CDR3 nucleotides read TGTGCCAGCCTGCCGCGAGTTAGAAGCTCTGGAAACACCATATATTTT.

The rearrangement uses TRBV27 and TRBJ2-7; 11 bases line up with TRBD2. The germline V gene encodes CDR1 MNHEY and CDR2 SMNVEV (reference sequence). The CDR3 runs 18 residues. The V segment lost 5 bases and the J segment 0 bases; nucleotides outside the gene matches: 12. CDR3 sequence: CASSASRLAGGDSYEQYF. The CDR3 DNA sequence: TGTGCCAGCAGTGCATCCCGCCTAGCGGGGGGCGACTCCTACGAGCAGTACTTC.

The chain employs TRBV7-6 and TRBJ2-1; D is unclear. The CDR3 consists of 16 residues. Germline assignment: CDR1 SGHVS and CDR2 FNYEAQ. V shed 5 bases and J shed 7 bases, with 21 bases lying between them. This CDR3 is CASSPYHYPGRNEQFF. The DNA for the CDR3 is TGTGCCAGCAGCCCGTACCACTACCCTGGGCGGAATGAGCAGTTCTTC.

V and J are TRBV5-1 and TRBJ2-1; TRBD2 matches 10 bases. V lost 4 bases to trimming and J lost 8 bases; unmatched junction nucleotides: 9. Germline CDR1 and CDR2: SGHRS and YFSETQ. This CDR3 is built from 15 residues. The CDR3, as DNA: TGCGCCAGCAGCCAAGGGTCTAGCGGGGGATATGAGCAGTTCTTC. Translation gives CASSQGSSGGYEQFF.

In regard to this clone: Sequence at one end of the junction differs from germline and may be a read error. J is TRBJ1-6 and V is TRBV4-2, with no clear D. This CDR3 contains 14 residues. CDR1 and CDR2 (germline): LGHNA, YNFKEQ. CDR3: CASSTGSYNSPFHF. CDR3 bases: TGTGCCAGCAGCACTGGTTCCTATAATTCACCCTTCCACTTT.

This chain links TRBV27 with TRBJ1-6, with TRBD1 as a possible D gene (5 bases). Germline V gives CDR1 MNHEY, CDR2 SMNVEV (reference sequence). V lost 3 bases to trimming and J lost 8 bases, with 14 bases between them. The CDR3 is 15 residues long. The CDR3 loop reads CASSFDRKYYSPLHF. In DNA, the CDR3 is TGTGCCAGCAGTTTCGACAGAAAGTATTATTCACCCCTCCACTTT.

The rearrangement uses TRBV5-1 and TRBJ1-6, with a tentative D call TRBD1 (6 bases). With 1 base removed from V and 8 bases from J, the gap between germline ends came to 10 bases. The germline gives CDR1 SGHRS, CDR2 YFSETQ. The CDR3 contains 14 residues. The CDR3 region is CASSLHREDSPLHF. CDR3 nucleotides: TGCGCCAGCAGCTTGCACAGGGAAGATTCACCCCTCCACTTT.

The chain links TRBV18 to TRBJ1-1; D is possibly TRBD1 (5 bases). With 10 bases removed from V and 4 bases from J, the gap between germline ends came to 16 bases. The CDR3 totals 13 residues. CDR1 is KGHSH and CDR2 is LQKENI in the germline V gene. In DNA form, the CDR3 reads TGTGCCACAGCTCGGGGGGGTAGCACTGAAGCTTTCTTT. Its protein product is CATARGGSTEAFF.